Given below is one T cell receptor (beta chain) in context. Its antigen is still unknown. Within one base of it there is no much larger clone, and no base qualities were kept. From its cysteine to its phenylalanine, the CDR3 spans 15 amino acids. Of all the DNA, just the CDR3 is kept, 45 bases in frame from base 1. CDR1 and CDR2 are read off the germline V gene as ENHRY and SYGVKD. The donors were roughly 40 Caucasian individuals from Russia, aged roughly 6 to 100 years, who were systemically healthy. Around 10 milliliters of peripheral blood were drawn from each donor into EDTA-treated Vacutainer tubes. Ficoll-Paque density-gradient centrifugation was used to isolate PBMCs, with at least 6.5 million obtained per sample. Total RNA was extracted from PBMCs with Trizol reagent, with at least 6 micrograms obtained per sample. For every donor, an aliquot of PBMCs went through flow cytometry to measure the percentages of naive CD45RAhigh/CD27high T cells.

The library was built by means of 5' RACE. The instrument given in TCRdb is Illumina HiSeq 2500. The second PCR ran for roughly 7 to 11 cycles and used a J-beta primer mix along with a sample-barcoded 5' primer. A template-switch 5' adaptor carrying 12 random nucleotides introduced a unique molecular identifier onto each TCR beta cDNA molecule. Each sample yielded at least 2.5 million CDR3-containing paired-end reads. The Mint cDNA synthesis kit, primed by a TRBC-specific oligonucleotide, was used to synthesize first-strand cDNA from all RNA. Following uracil-DNA glycosylase treatment, a first 18-cycle PCR with universal primers M1SS and BC2_uni_R was performed on all cDNA. Regarding the original processing steps: For normalization, 1 million high-quality reads were randomly selected from each sample, with every read carrying a distinct molecular identifier. Instead of being binned into consensus sequences, reads that shared molecular identifiers were thrown out. MiTCR, run with a Q25 quality threshold and the strictest error-elimination algorithm, handled CDR3 identification, clonotype clustering and error correction. A nonparametric unseen species model with Euler transformation was used to estimate lower-bound total TCR beta diversity. TCRdb applied fastp at Q25 and MiXCR to the public reads, then kept only in-frame beta chains. Entries are consolidated by CDR3 protein sequence, retaining the most common genes and DNA. Here the V and J calls rest on TCRdb's processing, not on the authors' analysis. For this sample the table gives about 1.5 million distinct CDR3 sequences, of which roughly two fifths were detected only once. 4% of the sample goes to the ten largest clones.

These data come from a study of blood T cells in healthy people across ages (dated by TCRdb to between 2014 and 2017). As for the study more broadly: In model experiments, template switching captured roughly one uniquely barcoded TCR beta cDNA molecule for every two T cells. To track age-related changes in TCR beta repertoire diversity, the study relied on deep sequencing normalized with unique cDNA molecular identifiers. The donors were divided into four age groups: young (average about 15 years), middle-aged (approximately 39), aged (approximately 62) and long-lived (82). To avoid experimental bias, donors of different ages were spread randomly across the sequencing lanes. Two additional independent replicas of 1 million unique cDNA reads from the same blood draw were analyzed for two donors (one aged 18 to 30 and one aged 80 or older).

The paper's findings and limits, for the study overall: Because donor CMV infection status was unknown, age-related changes in expanded clonotypes were potentially confounded. As age increased, observed TCR beta diversity per million T cells dropped in a roughly linear way, and a significant reduction was already evident by age 40. Estimates of total diversity from one million sequenced T cells were regarded as lower bounds and underestimates. Because profiling used bulk unsorted PBMCs, naive and antigen-experienced compartments could not be compared conclusively. The percentage of naive T cells measured by flow cytometry correlated strongly with observed TCR beta diversity. Compared with the aged group, the long-lived group had more naive CD4+ T cells, fewer expanded clones and increased TCR diversity, suggesting age selection.

This TCR came from a woman aged 18-29 years in good health. The chain is assembled from TRBV10-3 and TRBJ2-4; 9 bases in the junction line up with TRBD1. The DNA matches TRBJ2-7 better at its end, which makes the J call doubtful. Sequenced material: blood. The CDR3 protein is CAISERDRVTSEQYF. The DNA sequence is TGTGCCATCAGTGAACGGGACAGGGTCACGAGCGAGCAGTACTTC.